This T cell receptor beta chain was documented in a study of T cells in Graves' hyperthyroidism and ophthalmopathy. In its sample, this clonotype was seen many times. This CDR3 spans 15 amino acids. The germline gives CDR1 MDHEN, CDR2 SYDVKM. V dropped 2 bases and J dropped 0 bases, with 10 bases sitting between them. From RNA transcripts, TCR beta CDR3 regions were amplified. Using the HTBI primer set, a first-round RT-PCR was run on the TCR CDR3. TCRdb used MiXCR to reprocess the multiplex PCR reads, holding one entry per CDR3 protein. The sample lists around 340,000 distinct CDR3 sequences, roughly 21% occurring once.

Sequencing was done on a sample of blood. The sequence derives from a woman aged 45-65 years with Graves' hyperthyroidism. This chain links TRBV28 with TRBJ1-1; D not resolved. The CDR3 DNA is TGTGCCAGCAGTTTAATCGGCCTCATGAACACTGAAGCTTTCTTT. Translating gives CASSLIGLMNTEAFF.